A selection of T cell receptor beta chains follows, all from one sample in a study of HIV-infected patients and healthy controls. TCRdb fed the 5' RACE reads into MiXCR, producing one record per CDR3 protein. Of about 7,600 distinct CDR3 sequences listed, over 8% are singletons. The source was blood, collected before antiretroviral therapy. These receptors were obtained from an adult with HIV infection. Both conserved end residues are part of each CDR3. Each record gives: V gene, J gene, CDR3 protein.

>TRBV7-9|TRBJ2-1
CASTTYNEQFF
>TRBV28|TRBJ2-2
CASSLNPWGAGGTGELFF
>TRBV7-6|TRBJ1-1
CASSLTATKNTEAFF
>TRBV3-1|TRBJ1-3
CASSYSRLSGNTIYF
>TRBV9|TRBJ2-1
CASSVARGLGDNEQFF
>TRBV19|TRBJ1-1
CASSLNTEAFF
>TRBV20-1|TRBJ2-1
CSAVLHRSYNEQFF
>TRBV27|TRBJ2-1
CASSLIRTRAYNEQFF
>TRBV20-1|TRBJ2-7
CSARSQGHEQYF
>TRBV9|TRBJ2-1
CASSVGEYNEQFF
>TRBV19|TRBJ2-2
CASTPTGQPNTGELFF
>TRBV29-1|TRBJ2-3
CSTWDSGRVTDTQYF
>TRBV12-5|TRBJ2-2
CASGLVPGQAVTGELFF
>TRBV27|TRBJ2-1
CASSRGLTDNEQFF
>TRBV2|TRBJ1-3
CASRGGNTIYF
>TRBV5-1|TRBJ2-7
CASRSPGQAYEQYF
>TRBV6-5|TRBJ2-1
CASRRDWSSYNEQFF
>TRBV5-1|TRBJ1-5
CASSLDGGNQPQHF
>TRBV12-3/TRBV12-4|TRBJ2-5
CASSLGLAVSQETQYF
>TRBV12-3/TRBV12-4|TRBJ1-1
CASSLGGDRVPTEAFF
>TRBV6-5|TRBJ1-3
CASSRTGQGIGNTIYF
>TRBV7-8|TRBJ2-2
CASSLEGFVTGELFF
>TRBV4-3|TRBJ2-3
CASSPRVGASTDTQYF
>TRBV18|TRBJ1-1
CASSFQGGNTEAFF
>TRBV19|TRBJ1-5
CASTLGSYGNQPQHF
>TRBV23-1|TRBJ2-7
CASRVPGQVPPEQYF
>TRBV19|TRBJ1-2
CASSIEWDRDPYGYTF
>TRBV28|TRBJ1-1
CASSRDRHGSEAFF
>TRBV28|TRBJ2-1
CASNRVAYNEQFF
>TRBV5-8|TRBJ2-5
CASSWGGQKETQYF
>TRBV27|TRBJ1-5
CASSPGTGGWPQHF